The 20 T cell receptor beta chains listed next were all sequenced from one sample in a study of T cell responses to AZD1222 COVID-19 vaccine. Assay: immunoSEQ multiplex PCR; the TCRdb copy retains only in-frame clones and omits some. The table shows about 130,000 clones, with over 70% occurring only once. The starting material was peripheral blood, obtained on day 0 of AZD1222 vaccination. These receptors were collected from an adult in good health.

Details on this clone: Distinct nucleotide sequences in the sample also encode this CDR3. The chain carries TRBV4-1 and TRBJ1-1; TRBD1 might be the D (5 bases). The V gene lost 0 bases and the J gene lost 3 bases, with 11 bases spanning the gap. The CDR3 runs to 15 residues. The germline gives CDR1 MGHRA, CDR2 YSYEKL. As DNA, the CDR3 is TGCGCCAGCAGCCAAGATGATCGAGGGGACACTGAAGCTTTCTTT. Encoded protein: CASSQDDRGDTEAFF.

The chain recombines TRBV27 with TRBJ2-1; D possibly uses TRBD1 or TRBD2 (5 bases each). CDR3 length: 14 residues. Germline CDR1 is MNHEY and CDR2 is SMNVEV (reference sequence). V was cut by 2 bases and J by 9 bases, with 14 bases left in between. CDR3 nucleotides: TGTGCCAGCAGTTTAAGGGGCCCGGGGCCTGAGCAGTTCTTC. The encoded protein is CASSLRGPGPEQFF.

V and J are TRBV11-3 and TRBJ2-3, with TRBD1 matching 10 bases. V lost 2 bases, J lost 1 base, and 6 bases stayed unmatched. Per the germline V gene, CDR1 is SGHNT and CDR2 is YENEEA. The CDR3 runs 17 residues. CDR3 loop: CASSLQGQGSGTDTQYF. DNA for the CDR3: TGTGCCAGCAGCTTACAGGGACAGGGGTCGGGCACAGATACGCAGTATTTT.

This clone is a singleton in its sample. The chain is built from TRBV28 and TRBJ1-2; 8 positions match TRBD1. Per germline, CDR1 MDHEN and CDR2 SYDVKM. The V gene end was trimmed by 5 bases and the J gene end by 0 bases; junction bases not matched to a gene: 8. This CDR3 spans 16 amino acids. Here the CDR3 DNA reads TGTGCCAGCAGTCTATCCGGGACAGGATCTAACTATGGCTACACCTTC. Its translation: CASSLSGTGSNYGYTF.

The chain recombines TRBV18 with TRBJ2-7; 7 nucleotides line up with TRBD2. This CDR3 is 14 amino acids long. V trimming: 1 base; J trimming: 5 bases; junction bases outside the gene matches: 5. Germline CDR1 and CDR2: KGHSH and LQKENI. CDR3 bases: TGTGCCAGCTCACCACGAGCGGGAAAGAACGAGCAGTACTTC. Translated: CASSPRAGKNEQYF.

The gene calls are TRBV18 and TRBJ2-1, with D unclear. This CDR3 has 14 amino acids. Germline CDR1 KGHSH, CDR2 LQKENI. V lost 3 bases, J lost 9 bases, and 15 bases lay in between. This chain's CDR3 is CASSPGQSSGEQFF. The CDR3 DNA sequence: TGTGCCAGCTCACCGGGCCAGTCCTCGGGTGAGCAGTTCTTC.

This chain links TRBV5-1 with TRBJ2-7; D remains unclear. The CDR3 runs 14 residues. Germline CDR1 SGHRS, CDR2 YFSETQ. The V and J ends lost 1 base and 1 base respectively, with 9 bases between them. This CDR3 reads CASSLTVESYEQYF. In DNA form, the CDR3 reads TGCGCCAGCAGCTTGACAGTGGAGTCCTACGAGCAGTACTTC.

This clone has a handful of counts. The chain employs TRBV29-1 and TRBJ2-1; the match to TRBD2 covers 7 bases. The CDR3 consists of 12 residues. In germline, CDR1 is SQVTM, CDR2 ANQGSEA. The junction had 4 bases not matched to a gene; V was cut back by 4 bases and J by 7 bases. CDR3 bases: TGCAGCGTTGGTGCGGGAGAAAATGAGCAGTTCTTC. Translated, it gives CSVGAGENEQFF.

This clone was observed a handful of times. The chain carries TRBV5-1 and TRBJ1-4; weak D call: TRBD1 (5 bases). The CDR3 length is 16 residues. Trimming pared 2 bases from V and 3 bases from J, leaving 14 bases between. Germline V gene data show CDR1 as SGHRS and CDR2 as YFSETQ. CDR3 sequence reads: CASSFLRQRPNEKLFF. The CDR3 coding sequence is TGCGCCAGCAGCTTCCTTAGACAGAGGCCTAATGAAAAACTGTTTTTT.

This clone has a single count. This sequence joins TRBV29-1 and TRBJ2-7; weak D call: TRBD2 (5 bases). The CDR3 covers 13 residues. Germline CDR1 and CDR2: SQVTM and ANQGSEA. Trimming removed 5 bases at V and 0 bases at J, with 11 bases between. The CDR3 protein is CSVSGRSSYEQYF. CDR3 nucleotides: TGCAGCGTTAGCGGACGTAGCTCCTACGAGCAGTACTTC.

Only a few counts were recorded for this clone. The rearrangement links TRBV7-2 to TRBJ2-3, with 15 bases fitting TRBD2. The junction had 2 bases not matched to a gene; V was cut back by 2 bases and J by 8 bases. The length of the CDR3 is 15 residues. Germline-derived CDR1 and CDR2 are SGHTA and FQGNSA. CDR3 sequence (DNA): TGTGCCAGCAGCTTAAGGACTAGCGGGGGGGGTACGCAGTATTTT. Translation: CASSLRTSGGGTQYF.

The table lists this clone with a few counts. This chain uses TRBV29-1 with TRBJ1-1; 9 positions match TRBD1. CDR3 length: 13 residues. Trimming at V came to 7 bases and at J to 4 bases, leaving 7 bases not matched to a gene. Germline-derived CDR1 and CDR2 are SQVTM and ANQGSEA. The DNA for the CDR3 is TGCAGCGGATACAGGGGGCGCGGCACTGAAGCTTTCTTT. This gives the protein CSGYRGRGTEAFF. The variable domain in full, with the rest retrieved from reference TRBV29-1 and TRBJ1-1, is SAVISQKPSRDICQRGTSLTIQCQVDSQVTMMFWYRQQPGQSLTLIATANQGSEATYESGFVIDKFPISRPNLTFSTLTVSNMSPEDSSIYLCSGYRGRGTEAFFGQGTRLTVV.

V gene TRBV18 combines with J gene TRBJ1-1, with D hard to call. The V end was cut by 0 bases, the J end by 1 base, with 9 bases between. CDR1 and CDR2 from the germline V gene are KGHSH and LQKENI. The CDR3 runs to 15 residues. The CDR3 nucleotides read TGTGCCAGCTCACCACCAGTGGCAGCGAACACTGAAGCTTTCTTT. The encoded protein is CASSPPVAANTEAFF.

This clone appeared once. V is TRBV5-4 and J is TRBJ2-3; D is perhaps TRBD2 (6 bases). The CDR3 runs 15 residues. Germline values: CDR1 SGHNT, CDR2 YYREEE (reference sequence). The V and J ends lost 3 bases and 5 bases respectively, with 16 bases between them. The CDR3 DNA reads TGTGCCAGCAGCTCCGCGCGGGGCGGAGGAGATACGCAGTATTTT. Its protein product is CASSSARGGGDTQYF.

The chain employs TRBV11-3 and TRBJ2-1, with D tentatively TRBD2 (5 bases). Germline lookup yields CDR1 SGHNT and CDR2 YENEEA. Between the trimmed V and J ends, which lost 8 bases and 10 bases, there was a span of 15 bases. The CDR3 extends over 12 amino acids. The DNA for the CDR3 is TGTGCCAGCTCCTGGGGAGAAGGAGAGCAGTTCTTC. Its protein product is CASSWGEGEQFF.

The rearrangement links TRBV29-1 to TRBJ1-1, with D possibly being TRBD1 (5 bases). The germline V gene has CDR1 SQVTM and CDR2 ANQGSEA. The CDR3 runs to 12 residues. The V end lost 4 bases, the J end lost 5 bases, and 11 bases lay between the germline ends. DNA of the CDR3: TGCAGCGTTGCTGACAGTGAGACTGAAGCTTTCTTT. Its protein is CSVADSETEAFF. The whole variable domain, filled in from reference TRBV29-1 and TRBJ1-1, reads SAVISQKPSRDICQRGTSLTIQCQVDSQVTMMFWYRQQPGQSLTLIATANQGSEATYESGFVIDKFPISRPNLTFSTLTVSNMSPEDSSIYLCSVADSETEAFFGQGTRLTVV.

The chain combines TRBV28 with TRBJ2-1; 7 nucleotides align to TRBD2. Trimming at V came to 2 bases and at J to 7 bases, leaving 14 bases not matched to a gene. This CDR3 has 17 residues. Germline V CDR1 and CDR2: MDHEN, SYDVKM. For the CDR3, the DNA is TGTGCCAGCAGTTTAACTGGTCGGGACTACTTTACAAATGAGCAGTTCTTC. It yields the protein CASSLTGRDYFTNEQFF.

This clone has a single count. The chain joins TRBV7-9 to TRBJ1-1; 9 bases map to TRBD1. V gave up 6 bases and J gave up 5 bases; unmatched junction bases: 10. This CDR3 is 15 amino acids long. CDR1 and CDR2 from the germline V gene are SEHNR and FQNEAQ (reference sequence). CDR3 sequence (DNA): TGTGCCAGCAGAGACACCGGGACAGGGTATACTGAAGCTTTCTTT. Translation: CASRDTGTGYTEAFF.

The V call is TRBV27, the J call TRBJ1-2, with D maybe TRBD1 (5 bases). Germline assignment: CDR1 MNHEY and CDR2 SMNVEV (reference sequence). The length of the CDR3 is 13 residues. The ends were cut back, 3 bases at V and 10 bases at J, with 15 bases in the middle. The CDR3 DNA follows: TGTGCCAGCAGTTTCGGGGGGAGAAGAGACTACACCTTC. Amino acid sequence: CASSFGGRRDYTF.

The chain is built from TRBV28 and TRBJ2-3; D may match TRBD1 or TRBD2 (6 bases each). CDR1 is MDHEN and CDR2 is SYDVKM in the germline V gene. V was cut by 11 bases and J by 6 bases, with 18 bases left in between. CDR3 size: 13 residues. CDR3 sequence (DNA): TGTGCCTCAAACGGTGGGGGGCTGGATACGCAGTATTTT. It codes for CASNGGGLDTQYF.